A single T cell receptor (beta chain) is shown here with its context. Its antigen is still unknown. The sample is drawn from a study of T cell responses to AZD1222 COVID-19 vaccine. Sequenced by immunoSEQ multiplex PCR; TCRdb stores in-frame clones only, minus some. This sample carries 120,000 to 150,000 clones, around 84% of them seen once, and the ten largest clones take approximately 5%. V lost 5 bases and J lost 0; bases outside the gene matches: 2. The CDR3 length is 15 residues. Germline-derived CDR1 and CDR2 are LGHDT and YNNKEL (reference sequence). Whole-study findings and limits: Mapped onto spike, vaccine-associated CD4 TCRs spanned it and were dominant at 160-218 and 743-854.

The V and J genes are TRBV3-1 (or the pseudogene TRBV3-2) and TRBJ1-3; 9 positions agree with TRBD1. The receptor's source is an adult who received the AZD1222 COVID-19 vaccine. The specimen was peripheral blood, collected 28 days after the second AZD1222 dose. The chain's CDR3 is CASSGTGSSGNTIYF. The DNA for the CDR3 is TGTGCCAGCAGCGGGACAGGGTCCTCTGGAAACACCATATATTTT.